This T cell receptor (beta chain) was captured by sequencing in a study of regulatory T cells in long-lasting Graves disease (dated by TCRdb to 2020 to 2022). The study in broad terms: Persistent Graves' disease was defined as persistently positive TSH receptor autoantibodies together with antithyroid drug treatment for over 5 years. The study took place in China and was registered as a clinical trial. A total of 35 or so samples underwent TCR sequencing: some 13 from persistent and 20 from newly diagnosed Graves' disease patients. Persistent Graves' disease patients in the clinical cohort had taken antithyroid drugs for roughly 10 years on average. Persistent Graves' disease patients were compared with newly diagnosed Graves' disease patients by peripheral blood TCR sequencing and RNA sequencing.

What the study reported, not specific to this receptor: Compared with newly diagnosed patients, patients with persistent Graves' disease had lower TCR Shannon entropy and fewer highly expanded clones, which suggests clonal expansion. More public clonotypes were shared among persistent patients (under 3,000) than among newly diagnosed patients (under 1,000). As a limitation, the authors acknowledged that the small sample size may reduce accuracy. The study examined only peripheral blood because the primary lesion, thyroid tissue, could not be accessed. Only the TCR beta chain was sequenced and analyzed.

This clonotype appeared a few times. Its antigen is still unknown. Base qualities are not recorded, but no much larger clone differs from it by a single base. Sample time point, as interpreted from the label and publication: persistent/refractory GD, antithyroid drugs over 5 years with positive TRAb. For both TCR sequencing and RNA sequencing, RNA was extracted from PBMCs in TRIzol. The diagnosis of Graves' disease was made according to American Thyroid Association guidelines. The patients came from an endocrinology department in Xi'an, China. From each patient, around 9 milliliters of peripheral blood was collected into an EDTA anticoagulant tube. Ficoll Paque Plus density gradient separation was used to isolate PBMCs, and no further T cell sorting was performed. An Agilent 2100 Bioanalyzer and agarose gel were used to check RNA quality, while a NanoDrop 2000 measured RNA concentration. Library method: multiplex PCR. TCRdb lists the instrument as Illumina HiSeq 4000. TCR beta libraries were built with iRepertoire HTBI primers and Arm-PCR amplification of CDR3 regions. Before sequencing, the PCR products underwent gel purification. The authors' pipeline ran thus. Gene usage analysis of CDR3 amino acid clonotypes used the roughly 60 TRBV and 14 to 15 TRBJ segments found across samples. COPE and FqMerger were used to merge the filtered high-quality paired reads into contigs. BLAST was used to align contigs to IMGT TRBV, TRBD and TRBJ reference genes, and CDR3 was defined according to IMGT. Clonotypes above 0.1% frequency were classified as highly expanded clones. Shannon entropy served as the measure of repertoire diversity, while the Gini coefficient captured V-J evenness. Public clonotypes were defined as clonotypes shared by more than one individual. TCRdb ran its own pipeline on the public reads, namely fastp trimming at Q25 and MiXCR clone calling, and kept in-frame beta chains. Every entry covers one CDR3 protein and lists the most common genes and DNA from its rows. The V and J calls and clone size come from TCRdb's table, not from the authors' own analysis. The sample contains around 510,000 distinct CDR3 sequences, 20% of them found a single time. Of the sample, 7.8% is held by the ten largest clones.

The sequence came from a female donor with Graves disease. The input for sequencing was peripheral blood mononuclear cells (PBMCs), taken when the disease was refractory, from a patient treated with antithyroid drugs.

The CDR3 protein: CASSSGQDYQPQHF. DNA sequence: TGTGCCAGCAGTTCCGGACAGGACTATCAGCCCCAGCATTTT. The chain is encoded by TRBV28 joined to TRBJ1-5; 7 middle bases align to TRBD1. CDR1 MDHEN and CDR2 SYDVKM were looked up in the germline V gene. Counted from cysteine to phenylalanine, this CDR3 has 14 amino acids. Only the CDR3 region is kept as DNA, spanning 42 bases read in frame from base 1. Trimming takes 4 bases off V and 5 bases off J; junction bases not matched to a gene: 5. The full variable domain, with segments outside the CDR3 supplied by the reference TRBV28 and TRBJ1-5 proteins, appears as DVKVTQSSRYLVKRTGEKVFLECVQDMDHENMFWYRQDPGLGLRLIYFSYDVKMKEKGDIPEGYSVSREKKERFSLILESASTNQTSMYLCASSSGQDYQPQHFGDGTRLSIL.